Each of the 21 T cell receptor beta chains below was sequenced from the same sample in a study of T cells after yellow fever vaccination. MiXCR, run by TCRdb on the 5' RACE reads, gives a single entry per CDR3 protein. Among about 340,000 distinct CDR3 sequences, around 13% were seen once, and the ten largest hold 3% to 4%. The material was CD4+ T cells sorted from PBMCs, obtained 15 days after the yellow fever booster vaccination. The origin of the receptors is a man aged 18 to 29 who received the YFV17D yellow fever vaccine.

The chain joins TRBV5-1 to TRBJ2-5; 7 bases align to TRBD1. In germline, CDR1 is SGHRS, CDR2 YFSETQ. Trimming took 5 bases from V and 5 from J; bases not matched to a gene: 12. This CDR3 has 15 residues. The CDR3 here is CASRPTGTARETQYF. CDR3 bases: TGCGCCAGCAGACCCACCGGGACAGCCAGGGAGACCCAGTACTTC.

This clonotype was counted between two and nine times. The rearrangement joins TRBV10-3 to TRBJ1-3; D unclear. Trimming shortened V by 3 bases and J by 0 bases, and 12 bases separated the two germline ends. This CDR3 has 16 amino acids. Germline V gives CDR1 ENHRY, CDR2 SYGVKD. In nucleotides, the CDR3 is TGTGCCATCAGTGATTCCGGGCGAAGCTCTGGAAACACCATATATTTT. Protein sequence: CAISDSGRSSGNTIYF.

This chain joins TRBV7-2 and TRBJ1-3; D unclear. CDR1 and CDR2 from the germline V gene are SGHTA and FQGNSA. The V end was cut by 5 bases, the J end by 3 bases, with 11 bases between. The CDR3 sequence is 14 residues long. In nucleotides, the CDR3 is TGTGCCAGCAGCCTACGGTCATTTGGAAACACCATATATTTT. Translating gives CASSLRSFGNTIYF.

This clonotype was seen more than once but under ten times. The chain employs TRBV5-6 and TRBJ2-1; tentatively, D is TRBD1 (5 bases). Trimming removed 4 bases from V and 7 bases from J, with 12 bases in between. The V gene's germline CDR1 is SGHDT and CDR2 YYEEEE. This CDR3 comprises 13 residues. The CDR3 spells CASSPPQGNEQFF. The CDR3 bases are TGTGCCAGCAGCCCGCCCCAGGGTAATGAGCAGTTCTTC.

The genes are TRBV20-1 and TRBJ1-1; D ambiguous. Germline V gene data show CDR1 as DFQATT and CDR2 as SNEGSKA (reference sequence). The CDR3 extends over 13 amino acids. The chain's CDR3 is CRGKADLNTEAFF. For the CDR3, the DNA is TGCAGGGGGAAAGCAGACCTGAACACTGAAGCTTTCTTT.

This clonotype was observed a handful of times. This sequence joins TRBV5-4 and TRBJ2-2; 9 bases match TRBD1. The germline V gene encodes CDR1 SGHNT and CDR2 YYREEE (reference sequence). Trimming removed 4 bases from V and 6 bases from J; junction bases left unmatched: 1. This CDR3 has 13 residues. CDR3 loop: CASSRDRAGELFF. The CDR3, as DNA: TGTGCCAGCAGCCGGGACAGGGCCGGGGAGCTGTTTTTT.

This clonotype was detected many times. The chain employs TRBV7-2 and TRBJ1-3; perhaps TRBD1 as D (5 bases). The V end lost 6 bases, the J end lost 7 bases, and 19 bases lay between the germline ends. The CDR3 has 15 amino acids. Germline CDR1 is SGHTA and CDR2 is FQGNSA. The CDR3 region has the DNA TGTGCCAGCAGTCCGCCCGGGCCCCCAGGGAACACCATATATTTT. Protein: CASSPPGPPGNTIYF.

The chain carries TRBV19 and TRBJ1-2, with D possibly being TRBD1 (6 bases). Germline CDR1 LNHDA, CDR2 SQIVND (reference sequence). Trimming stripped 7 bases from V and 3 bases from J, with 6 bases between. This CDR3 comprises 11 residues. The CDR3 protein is CASTGDYGYTF. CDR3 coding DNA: TGTGCCAGTACAGGGGACTATGGCTACACCTTC.

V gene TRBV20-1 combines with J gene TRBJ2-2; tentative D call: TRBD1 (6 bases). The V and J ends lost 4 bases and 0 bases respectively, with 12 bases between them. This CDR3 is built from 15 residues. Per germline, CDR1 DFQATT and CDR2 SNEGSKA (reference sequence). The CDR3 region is CSATGASPNTGELFF. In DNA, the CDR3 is TGCAGTGCTACAGGGGCTTCACCGAACACCGGGGAGCTGTTTTTT.

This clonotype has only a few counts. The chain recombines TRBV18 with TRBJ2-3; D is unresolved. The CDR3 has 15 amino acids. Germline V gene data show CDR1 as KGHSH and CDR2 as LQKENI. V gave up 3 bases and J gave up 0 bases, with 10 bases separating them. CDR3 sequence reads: CASSPVQRSTDTQYF. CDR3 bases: TGTGCCAGCTCACCGGTACAGAGGAGCACAGATACGCAGTATTTT.

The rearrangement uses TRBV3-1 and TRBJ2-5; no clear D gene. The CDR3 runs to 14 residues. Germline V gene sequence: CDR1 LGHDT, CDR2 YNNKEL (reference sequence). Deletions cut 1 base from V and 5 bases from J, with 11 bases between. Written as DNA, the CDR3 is TGTGCCAGCAGCCAAGCAACAGAATGGGAGACCCAGTACTTC. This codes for CASSQATEWETQYF.

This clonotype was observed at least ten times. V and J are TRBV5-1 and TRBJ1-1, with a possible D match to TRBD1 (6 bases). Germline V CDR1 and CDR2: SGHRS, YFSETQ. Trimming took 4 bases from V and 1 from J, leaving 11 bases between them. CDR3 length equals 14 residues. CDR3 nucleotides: TGCGCCAGCAGCCAACAGGGCAGGAACACTGAAGCTTTCTTT. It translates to CASSQQGRNTEAFF.

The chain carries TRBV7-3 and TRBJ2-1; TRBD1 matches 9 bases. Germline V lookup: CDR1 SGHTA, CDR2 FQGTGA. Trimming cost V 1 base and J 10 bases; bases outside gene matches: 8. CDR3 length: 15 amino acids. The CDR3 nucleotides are TGTGCCAGCAGCTTAAACGCGGACAGGGGTTCCGAGCAGTTCTTC. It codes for CASSLNADRGSEQFF.

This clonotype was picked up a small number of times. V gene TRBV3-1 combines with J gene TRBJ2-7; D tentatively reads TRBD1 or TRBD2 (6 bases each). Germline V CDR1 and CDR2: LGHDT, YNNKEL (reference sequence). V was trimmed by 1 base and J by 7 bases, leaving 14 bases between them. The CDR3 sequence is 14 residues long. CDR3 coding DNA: TGTGCCAGCAGCCAAGGAAGGGGGGCGCAGGAGCAGTACTTC. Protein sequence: CASSQGRGAQEQYF.

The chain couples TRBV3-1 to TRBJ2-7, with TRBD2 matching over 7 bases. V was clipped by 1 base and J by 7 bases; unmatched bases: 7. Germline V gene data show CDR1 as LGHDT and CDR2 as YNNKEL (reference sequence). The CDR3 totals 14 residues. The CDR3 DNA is TGTGCCAGCAGCCAAGTTGCGGGGGTGGGAGAGCAGTACGTC. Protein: CASSQVAGVGEQYV.

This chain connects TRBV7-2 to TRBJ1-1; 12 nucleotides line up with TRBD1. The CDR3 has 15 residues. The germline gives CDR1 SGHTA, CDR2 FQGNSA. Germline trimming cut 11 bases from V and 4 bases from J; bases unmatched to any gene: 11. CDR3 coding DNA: TGTGCCGGGATCGGGACAGGGGGCGTCGGCACTGAAGCTTTCTTT. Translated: CAGIGTGGVGTEAFF.

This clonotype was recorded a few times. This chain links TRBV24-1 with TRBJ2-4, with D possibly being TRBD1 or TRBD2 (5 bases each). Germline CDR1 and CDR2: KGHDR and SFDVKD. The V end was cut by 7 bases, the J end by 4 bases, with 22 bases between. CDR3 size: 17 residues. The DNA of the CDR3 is TGTGCCACCAGCCCTCCGGGACGGCAAACGCTAAAAAACATTCAGTACTTC. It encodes CATSPPGRQTLKNIQYF.

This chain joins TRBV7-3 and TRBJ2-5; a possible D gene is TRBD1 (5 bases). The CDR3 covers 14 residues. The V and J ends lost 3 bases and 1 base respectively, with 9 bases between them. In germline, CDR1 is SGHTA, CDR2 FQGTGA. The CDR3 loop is CASSFAGSQETQYF. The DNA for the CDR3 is TGTGCCAGCAGCTTCGCAGGGTCCCAAGAGACCCAGTACTTC.

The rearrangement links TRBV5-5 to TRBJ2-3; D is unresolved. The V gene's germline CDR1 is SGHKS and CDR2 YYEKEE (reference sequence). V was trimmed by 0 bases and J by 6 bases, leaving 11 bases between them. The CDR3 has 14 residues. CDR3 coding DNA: TGTGCCAGCAGCTTGGCCGTAGGGCCCGATACGCAGTATTTT. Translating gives CASSLAVGPDTQYF.

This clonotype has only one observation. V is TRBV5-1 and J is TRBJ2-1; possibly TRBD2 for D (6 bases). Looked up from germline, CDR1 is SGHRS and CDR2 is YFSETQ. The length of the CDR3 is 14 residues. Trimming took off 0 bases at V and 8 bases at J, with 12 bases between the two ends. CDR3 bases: TGCGCCAGCAGCTTGGCAACTAGCCCCCATGAGCAGTTCTTC. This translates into CASSLATSPHEQFF.

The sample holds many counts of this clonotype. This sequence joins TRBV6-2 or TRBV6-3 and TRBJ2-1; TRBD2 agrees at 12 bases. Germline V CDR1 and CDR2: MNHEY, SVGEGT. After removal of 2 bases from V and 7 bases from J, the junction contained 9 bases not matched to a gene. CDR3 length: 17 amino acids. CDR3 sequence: CASSYTLGLAGGNEQFF. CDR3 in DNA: TGTGCCAGCAGTTACACCCTCGGGCTAGCGGGGGGGAATGAGCAGTTCTTC.